The 3 T cell receptor beta chains reported below all come from one sample, sequenced in a study of cytomegalovirus exposure and HLA in healthy donors. In the PCR, 60 Vbeta and 13 Jbeta primers were used. The table came from immunoSEQ multiplex PCR; TCRdb's copy has only in-frame clones and leaves some out. This table holds 170,000 or so clones, roughly four fifths found once. The sample consisted of PBMCs. The receptors here all came from a man between 18 and 29 years old in good health and CMV-seronegative.

J is TRBJ2-7 and V is TRBV30; perhaps TRBD1 as D (6 bases). V was shortened by 4 bases and J by 6 bases, with 10 bases between the two germline ends. This CDR3 is 11 amino acids long. Germline lookup yields CDR1 GTSNPN and CDR2 SVGIG (reference sequence). The CDR3 DNA reads TGTGCCTGGAACAGGGACGGCGAGCAGTACTTC. Amino acid sequence: CAWNRDGEQYF.

CDR3: CASSQDSRPGRSPLHF. CDR3 nucleotides: TGTGCCAGCAGCCAAGATTCGAGGCCAGGGAGGTCACCCCTCCACTTT. The V and J genes are TRBV14 and TRBJ1-6; a weak D match, TRBD1 (5 bases). Trimming shortened V by 0 bases and J by 10 bases, and 16 bases separated the two germline ends. CDR1 is SGHDN and CDR2 is FVKESK in the germline V gene. CDR3 length: 16 residues.

This sequence joins TRBV7-9 and TRBJ2-3; D gene ambiguous. The CDR3 spans 12 residues. Germline V gene lookup returns CDR1 SEHNR and CDR2 FQNEAQ (reference sequence). Trimming cost V 3 bases and J 4 bases, with 5 bases left between them. CDR3 residues: CASSLYADTQYF. The DNA for the CDR3 is TGTGCCAGCAGCTTGTATGCAGATACGCAGTATTTT.